One and the same sample provided the 20 T cell receptor beta chains below, sequenced in a study of T cell repertoires in cytomegalovirus infection. TCRdb re-called the reads with MiXCR, one entry per CDR3 protein. The sample lists hundreds of thousands of distinct CDR3 sequences, around 31% occurring once. What these receptors recognize is not known. The sequenced sample was cultured PBMCs, obtained from culture after CMV antigen stimulation. The receptors were sampled from a human donor in good health (CMV status not recorded). Some clones in this sample may be carry-over from other donors' samples.

The V and J genes are TRBV5-4 and TRBJ1-2, with D unresolved. The CDR3 loop spans 14 amino acids. The V gene's germline CDR1 is SGHNT and CDR2 YYREEE (reference sequence). V lost 3 bases and J lost 5, with 14 bases in between. CDR3 residues: CASSSSGSFYGYTF. CDR3 bases: TGTGCCAGCAGCTCTTCAGGTTCTTTTTATGGCTACACCTTC.

The rearrangement joins TRBV7-2 to TRBJ1-2; 7 bases are shared with TRBD1. This CDR3 comprises 14 residues. V shed 1 base, J shed 4 bases, and the junction held 3 bases outside the gene matches. Germline V gives CDR1 SGHTA, CDR2 FQGNSA. In DNA, the CDR3 is TGTGCCAGCAGCTTAGTAGGGGGCATCTATGGCTACACCTTC. Amino acid sequence: CASSLVGGIYGYTF.

This clonotype was observed a few times. The chain recombines TRBV6-1 with TRBJ1-4, with D perhaps matching TRBD1 (5 bases). Trimming removed 6 bases from V and 6 bases from J, with 14 bases in between. CDR1 and CDR2 from the germline V gene are MNHNS and SASEGT. This CDR3 region has 14 residues. The CDR3 nucleotides read TGTGCCAGCAGATCCGCGGGGGGGTATGAAAAACTGTTTTTT. Protein sequence: CASRSAGGYEKLFF.

The rearrangement joins TRBV5-4 to TRBJ1-1; D uncertain. With 3 bases removed from V and 6 bases from J, the gap between germline ends came to 6 bases. CDR1 and CDR2 (germline): SGHNT, YYREEE (reference sequence). This CDR3 has 11 residues. The CDR3 nucleotides are TGTGCCAGCAGCTCAGCTTCTGAAGCTTTCTTT. Translated, it gives CASSSASEAFF. Based on the CDR3 plus reference TRBV5-4 and TRBJ1-1, the full variable domain is ETGVTQSPTHLIKTRGQQVTLRCSSQSGHNTVSWYQQALGQGPQFIFQYYREEENGRGNFPPRFSGLQFPNYSSELNVNALELDDSALYLCASSSASEAFFGQGTRLTVV.

The V gene is TRBV7-2, the J gene TRBJ2-7; D gene unclear. The CDR3 contains 15 residues. V lost 5 bases and J lost 1, with 15 bases in between. Germline CDR1 SGHTA, CDR2 FQGNSA. For the CDR3, the DNA is TGTGCCAGCAGCCAGATTGGGGTCAGATCCTACGAGCAGTACTTC. It is translated as CASSQIGVRSYEQYF.

This clonotype was seen just once. This chain joins TRBV4-1 and TRBJ2-1, with 9 bases identical to TRBD2. The germline V gene encodes CDR1 MGHRA and CDR2 YSYEKL. CDR3 length: 15 amino acids. The trim removed 3 bases at V and 6 bases at J, leaving 6 bases unmatched. This CDR3 reads CASSHAAGLANEQFF. The DNA for the CDR3 is TGCGCCAGCAGCCATGCGGCGGGACTAGCCAATGAGCAGTTCTTC.

Only a few counts were recorded for this clonotype. The CDR3 bases are TGTGCCAGCAGCCAAGACCCCACAGATACGCAGTATTTT. Protein: CASSQDPTDTQYF. The chain is built from TRBV14 and TRBJ2-3, with D unresolved. This CDR3 is 13 amino acids long. The germline V gene has CDR1 SGHDN and CDR2 FVKESK. V was trimmed by 0 bases and J by 2 bases, leaving 3 bases between them. Drawing the rest from reference TRBV14 and TRBJ2-3, the complete variable domain is EAGVTQFPSHSVIEKGQTVTLRCDPISGHDNLYWYRRVMGKEIKFLLHFVKESKQDESGMPNNRFLAERTGGTYSTLKVQPAELEDSGVYFCASSQDPTDTQYFGPGTRLTVL.

Only a few counts were recorded for this clonotype. The rearrangement joins TRBV6-6 to TRBJ2-5; D unclear. CDR1 and CDR2 (germline): MNHNY, SVGAGI (reference sequence). V shed 6 bases and J shed 4 bases, with 12 bases lying between them. CDR3 length equals 13 residues. DNA of the CDR3: TGTGCCAGCAGAGTAGCCCTGGGAGAGACCCAGTACTTC. Translation gives CASRVALGETQYF.

This chain uses TRBV6-6 with TRBJ1-1; 7 nucleotides align to TRBD1. Trimming took 5 bases from V and 10 from J; bases not matched to a gene: 19. The CDR3 length is 16 residues. CDR1 is MNHNY, CDR2 SVGAGI, per germline (reference sequence). In nucleotides, the CDR3 is TGTGCCAGCAGTGACACCCCGAGTATAGGGGGCGCATCAGCTTTCTTT. Translation: CASSDTPSIGGASAFF.

The rearrangement joins TRBV20-1 to TRBJ1-2; the D gene is possibly TRBD1 (5 bases). Germline assignment: CDR1 DFQATT and CDR2 SNEGSKA (reference sequence). The germline V and J ends were trimmed by 6 bases and 8 bases, with 22 bases remaining between them. This CDR3 region has 14 residues. For the CDR3, the DNA is TGCAGTGCCAGATCCAGTGCGGGGCACTGGGGCTACACCTTC. Encoded protein: CSARSSAGHWGYTF.

This clonotype has more than one count but fewer than ten. An end of the junction differs from the germline gene, which may be a read error. The chain joins TRBV5-3 to TRBJ1-1; D is unclear. TRBV5-3 is sorted into the ORF group, with uncertain function. The CDR3 length is 15 residues. The CDR3 sequence: CASSSWPTRVELAFF. The CDR3 nucleotides are TGTGCCAGCAGCTCATGGCCTACTAGGGTCGAATTGGCTTTCTTT.

The chain uses TRBV11-2 and TRBJ1-2, with D perhaps TRBD1 (5 bases). Trimming stripped 4 bases from V and 4 bases from J, with 13 bases between. The CDR3 has 14 residues. Germline V gene lookup returns CDR1 SGHAT and CDR2 FQNNGV. CDR3 nucleotides: TGTGCCAGCAGCTCAGGAGGGGAGAGCTATGGCTACACCTTC. This gives the protein CASSSGGESYGYTF.

The rearrangement joins TRBV6-2 or TRBV6-3 to TRBJ1-2; D remains unclear. Germline V gives CDR1 MNHEY, CDR2 SVGEGT. The CDR3 spans 12 residues. V was clipped by 6 bases and J by 4 bases, with 9 bases between them. The CDR3 region is CASSEDTYGYTF. The CDR3, as DNA: TGTGCCAGCAGCGAAGACACCTATGGCTACACCTTC.

The table lists this clonotype with many counts. The V and J genes are TRBV7-2 and TRBJ2-3, with 12 bases identical to TRBD2. The junction had 2 bases not matched to a gene; V was cut back by 4 bases and J by 3 bases. CDR3 size: 15 residues. CDR1 and CDR2 (germline): SGHTA, FQGNSA. The CDR3 DNA sequence: TGTGCCAGCAGCTCACTAGCGGGAGGAACAGATACGCAGTATTTT. It is translated as CASSSLAGGTDTQYF.

CDR3 nucleotide sequence: TGTGCCACGCGCGCGGGAGAGGACTACAATGAGCAGTTCTTC. Encoded protein: CATRAGEDYNEQFF. The chain couples TRBV10-3 to TRBJ2-1; TRBD2 matches 7 bases. Germline V CDR1 and CDR2: ENHRY, SYGVKD. There are 14 residues in the CDR3. V lost 10 bases to trimming and J lost 3 bases; unmatched junction nucleotides: 9.

This clonotype was found a few times. This chain links TRBV2 with TRBJ2-2, with TRBD1 matching 8 bases. V lost 7 bases, J lost 4 bases, and 5 bases stayed unmatched. Germline V lookup: CDR1 SNHLY, CDR2 FYNNEI. CDR3 size: 14 residues. The CDR3, as DNA: TGTGCCAGCAAGAGGGACAGGCCCACCGGGGAGCTGTTTTTT. Amino acids: CASKRDRPTGELFF.

This clonotype was counted between two and nine times. CDR3 in amino acids: CASSISGIPSYNEQFF. The DNA for the CDR3 is TGTGCCAGCAGCATCAGCGGGATTCCCTCCTACAATGAGCAGTTCTTC. The chain uses TRBV7-8 and TRBJ2-1; 7 bases agree with TRBD2. The length of the CDR3 is 16 residues. The V gene end was trimmed by 5 bases and the J gene end by 0 bases; junction bases not matched to a gene: 7. CDR1 is SGHVS and CDR2 is FQNEAQ in the germline V gene.

This clonotype was counted ten times or more. This rearrangement joins TRBV6-1 to TRBJ1-5, with D unresolved. V gave up 1 base and J gave up 7 bases, with 8 bases separating them. This CDR3 spans 13 amino acids. Germline V gives CDR1 MNHNS, CDR2 SASEGT. Written as DNA, the CDR3 is TGTGCCAGCAGTGAAGTGCCTAGGCAGCCCCAGCATTTT. It encodes CASSEVPRQPQHF.

This clonotype was counted only a few times. The chain couples TRBV19 to TRBJ2-3; D not resolved. This CDR3 has 14 residues. Germline assignment: CDR1 LNHDA and CDR2 SQIVND (reference sequence). With 4 bases removed from V and 4 bases from J, the gap between germline ends came to 12 bases. DNA of the CDR3: TGTGCCAGTAGTACAATAATTGGCGCAGATACGCAGTATTTT. Translation gives CASSTIIGADTQYF.

The CDR3 reads CAISSGTGGGEQYF. CDR3 in DNA: TGTGCCATCAGCTCCGGGACAGGGGGTGGCGAGCAGTACTTC. J is TRBJ2-7 and V is TRBV10-3, with 11 bases aligning to TRBD1. V lost 6 bases and J lost 6; bases outside the gene matches: 7. The CDR3 runs to 14 residues. Looked up from germline, CDR1 is ENHRY and CDR2 is SYGVKD.